This T cell receptor beta chain was captured in a study of somatic mutations in cytotoxic T cells in rheumatoid arthritis. Assay used: immunoSEQ multiplex PCR; TCRdb lists only in-frame clones, some missing. The repertoire holds about 16,000 clones, 75% to 85% seen once, with 22% in the top ten. This CDR3 contains 14 residues. Germline CDR1 is SEHNR and CDR2 is FQNEAQ (reference sequence). V lost 4 bases to trimming and J lost 5 bases; unmatched junction nucleotides: 4. The material sequenced was CD8+ T cells sorted from blood. The gene calls are TRBV7-9 and TRBJ2-5; TRBD1 matches at 10 bases. This TCR was recovered from an adult with rheumatoid arthritis. The CDR3 reads CASSSTGGAETQYF. CDR3 in DNA: TGTGCCAGCAGCTCGACAGGGGGCGCGGAGACCCAGTACTTC.